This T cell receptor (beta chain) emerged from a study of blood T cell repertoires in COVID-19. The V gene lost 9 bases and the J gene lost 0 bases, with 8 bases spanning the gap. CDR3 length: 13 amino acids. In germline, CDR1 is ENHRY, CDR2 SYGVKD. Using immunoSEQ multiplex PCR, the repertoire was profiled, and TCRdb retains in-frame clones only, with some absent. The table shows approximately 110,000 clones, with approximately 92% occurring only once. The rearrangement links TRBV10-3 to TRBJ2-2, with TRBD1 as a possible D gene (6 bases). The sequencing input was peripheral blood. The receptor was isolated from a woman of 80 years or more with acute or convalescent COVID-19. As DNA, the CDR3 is TGTGCCATTGGGACAACGAACACCGGGGAGCTGTTTTTT. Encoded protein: CAIGTTNTGELFF.